This paragraph reports one TCR beta chain. Its antigen is still unknown. At one boundary the junction diverges from the germline segment, which might be a read error. Healthy HIV-negative adults with no recently reported acute infections or vaccinations were included as donors. Every donor was a Caucasian adult living in Nashville, Tennessee, USA. Magnetic negative selection was used to enrich CD4+ T cells, after which naive cells were positively selected on CD45RA and the negative fraction became the memory subset. Blood was obtained by leukapheresis, after which PBMCs were separated by Ficoll-Histopaque density gradient centrifugation and cryopreserved in liquid nitrogen vapor phase. Analytical flow cytometry was used to check the purity and quantity of every magnetically sorted T cell population. From each sorted fraction, genomic DNA was isolated and quantified by UV absorbance on a Nanodrop 2000c.

Using the deep immunoSEQ assay, TCR CDR3 regions were amplified from genomic DNA by multiplex PCR. Genomic DNA extracted from each cell subset was distributed evenly over all wells of several immunoSEQ 96-well plates, and each plate served as one replicate. For sorted subsets, 200 to 250 ng of genomic DNA, equivalent to 25,000 to 35,000 T cell genomes, went into each replicate PCR. The purified libraries were quantified using a Qubit 3.0 fluorometer, sized with a Bioanalyzer 2100, and then quantified again using the KAPA Library Quantification kit. Every immunoSEQ 96-well plate was sequenced on a dedicated single-read 150-cycle Illumina NextSeq 550 flow cell. On the authors' methods: Because only junctional sequences without quality scores were contained in the immunoSEQ output, filtering matching that applied to full-length reads could not be performed. To assign V/J genes and CDR3, sequences were annotated against IMGT germline references using PyIR, a Python wrapper for IgBLAST v1.9. Any read was removed if the V/J assignment was weak (E-value above 1e-6), the CDR3 was missing, or the read contained stop codons, out-of-frame junctions, or ambiguous translated residues. A V3J clonotype was defined by an identical inferred V gene, J gene, and CDR3 amino acid sequence. To compute the percentage overlap between repertoires, the number of shared unique clonotypes was divided by the size of the smaller repertoire. Repertoire richness was assessed with RTK rarefaction, the Chao1 estimator, and Recon v2.1 estimates of unobserved clonotypes. OLGA was used to compute generation probabilities for all TCRbeta clonotypes that the gDNA method yielded from a handful of donors. TCRdb obtained this table from immuneACCESS and retained in-frame rearrangements with V and J assigned. These tables miss some clones; where compared with another copy, unresolved V genes account for less than half of the shortfall, and the remainder is unexplained. D and trimming were read from the DNA, whereas the V and J calls and clone size are those reported in that table. Here the sample has millions of clones; around 94% occur a single time. About 0.13% of the sample is held by the ten biggest clonotypes.

This record comes from a study of shared clonotypes between healthy human individuals (dated by TCRdb to the early 2020s). For the wider study: The cohort comprised two women and a few men aged 18 to 49 years. For each donor, three plates each were used for CD4 naive and CD4 memory, two plates were used for CD8 naive, and one plate was used for CD8 memory. To estimate repertoire size and how much clonotype sharing occurs between individuals, the study deeply sequenced the blood TCR repertoires of roughly 5 healthy adults. Different laboratories and diverse techniques were used to prepare libraries and sequence TCR repertoires, to increase sequencing depth and limit assay-specific biases. Each donor's leukapheresis produced roughly between roughly 0.85 and 9.5 billion PBMCs. The paper as a whole reports these results and caveats: Estimated clonotype richness was generally larger for naive than for memory subsets. When a handful of donors were compared, the shared fraction of clonotypes was 5% to 6.5% for naive CD4, 3% to 4% for naive CD8, about 2.4% for memory CD4, and less than 0.45% for memory CD8. Sampling was restricted to blood, and TCR repertoires in tissue are likely to differ from TCR repertoires in blood. The genetic and exposure-history diversity represented was limited by the small number of donors. Rarefaction of sorted-subset datasets indicated incomplete sequencing despite the large sequencing depth. Pairwise subsampling indicated that sequencing depth was expected to affect the degree of clonotype sharing among donors. Compared with non-shared clonotypes, clonotypes shared by all four sorted-subset donors had higher generation probabilities.

Its CDR3 holds 15 amino acids, cysteine through phenylalanine. Only CDR3 DNA remains: 45 bases, in frame from the first base. As encoded in the germline V gene (reference sequence), CDR1 is GTSNPN while CDR2 is SVGIG. The sequencing sample was made of naive CD4+ T cells sorted from blood. According to the study, the label for this sample's cell subset or site signals: CD45RA+ positively selected. Recombination linked TRBV30 to TRBJ2-1, and possibly TRBD2, on 6 matching bases. The receptor comes from a man between 18 and 35 years old in good health. The CDR3 protein is CAWSVSGSSHNEQFF. In nucleotides, the sequence is TGTGCCTGGAGTGTATCCGGGAGCTCCCACAATGAGCAGTTCTTC.